The T cell receptor (beta chain) described here comes from a study of T cell responses to AZD1222 COVID-19 vaccine. Details on this clone: Its target is not known.

Repertoires were generated with immunoSEQ multiplex PCR, while TCRdb's copy carries only in-frame clones and drops some. In the table there are some 140,000 clones, about 90% of which are singletons. Whole-study findings and limits: After two AZD1222 doses, spike-specific TCR breadth and depth rose versus day 0.

Germline values: CDR1 GTSNPN, CDR2 SVGIG (reference sequence). The CDR3 consists of 13 residues. V lost 1 base, J lost 4 bases, and 8 bases lay in between. Sequenced material: peripheral blood, taken on day 0 of AZD1222 vaccination. The TCR originated in an adult in good health. This sequence joins TRBV30 and TRBJ1-5; no definite D call. CDR3 amino acids: CAWSEKGNQPQHF. The CDR3 nucleotides are TGTGCCTGGAGTGAAAAAGGGAATCAGCCCCAGCATTTT.